This TCR beta chain was identified during a study of T-cell reconstitution after alpha-beta-depleted transplantation in children. The TCRbeta library was prepared with unique molecular identifiers. TCRdb re-called the PCR reads through MiXCR, storing one row per CDR3 protein. The table lists 350,000 to 450,000 distinct CDR3 sequences, approximately 20% of them singletons, with 3% to 4.5% in the top ten. The clonotype comes from a human donor who donated a stem cell graft to a child with acute myeloid leukemia. The sequences come from PBMCs from the stem cell graft donor, collected from the stem cell graft.

CDR3 region: CASSVEGLQVVTDTQYF. CDR3 nucleotides: TGTGCCAGCAGCGTAGAGGGACTCCAAGTGGTGACAGATACGCAGTATTTT. This chain links TRBV9 with TRBJ2-3, with a possible D match to TRBD2 (6 bases). Trimming removed 0 bases from V and 3 bases from J, with 17 bases in between. CDR1 is SGDLS and CDR2 is YYNGEE in the germline V gene. This CDR3 is 17 amino acids long.